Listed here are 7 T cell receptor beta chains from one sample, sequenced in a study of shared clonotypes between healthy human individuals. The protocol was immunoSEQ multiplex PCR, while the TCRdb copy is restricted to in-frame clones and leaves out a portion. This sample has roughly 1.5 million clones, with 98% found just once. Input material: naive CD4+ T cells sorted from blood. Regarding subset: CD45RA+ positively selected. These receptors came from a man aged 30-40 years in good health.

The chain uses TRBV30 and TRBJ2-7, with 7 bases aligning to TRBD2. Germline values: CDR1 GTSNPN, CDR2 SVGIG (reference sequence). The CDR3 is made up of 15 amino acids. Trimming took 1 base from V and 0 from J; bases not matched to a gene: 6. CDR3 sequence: CAWSAGLRSSYEQYF. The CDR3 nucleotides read TGTGCCTGGAGTGCGGGACTACGAAGCTCCTACGAGCAGTACTTC.

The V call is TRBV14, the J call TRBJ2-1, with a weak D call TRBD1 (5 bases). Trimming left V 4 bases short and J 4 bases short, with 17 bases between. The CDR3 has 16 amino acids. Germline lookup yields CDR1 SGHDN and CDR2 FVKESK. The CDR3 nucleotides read TGTGCCAGCAGCCCCCGGGTGGGGCCCTATTACAATGAGCAGTTCTTC. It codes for CASSPRVGPYYNEQFF.

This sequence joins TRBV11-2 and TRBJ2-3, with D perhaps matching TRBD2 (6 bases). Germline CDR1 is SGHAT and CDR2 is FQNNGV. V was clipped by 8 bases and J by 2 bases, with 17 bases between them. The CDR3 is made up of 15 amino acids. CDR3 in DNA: TGTGCCAGCGGGACTGGGGTGGGGATCACAGATACGCAGTATTTT. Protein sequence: CASGTGVGITDTQYF.

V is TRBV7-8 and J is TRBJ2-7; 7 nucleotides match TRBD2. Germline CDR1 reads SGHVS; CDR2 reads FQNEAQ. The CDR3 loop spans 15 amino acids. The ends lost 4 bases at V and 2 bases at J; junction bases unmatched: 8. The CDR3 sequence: CASSSGRAGTYEQYF. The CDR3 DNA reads TGTGCCAGCAGCTCTGGGAGAGCGGGGACCTACGAGCAGTACTTC.

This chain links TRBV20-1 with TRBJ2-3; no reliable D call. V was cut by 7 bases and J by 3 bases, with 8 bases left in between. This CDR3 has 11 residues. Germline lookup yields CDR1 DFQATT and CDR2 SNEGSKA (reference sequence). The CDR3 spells CSEKKTDTQYF. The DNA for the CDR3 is TGCAGTGAAAAGAAGACAGATACGCAGTATTTT.

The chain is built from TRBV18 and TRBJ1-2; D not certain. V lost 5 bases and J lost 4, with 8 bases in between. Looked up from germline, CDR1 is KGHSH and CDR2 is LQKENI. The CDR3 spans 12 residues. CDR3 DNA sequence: TGTGCCAGCTCAGAAGCCTTCTATGGCTACACCTTC. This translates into CASSEAFYGYTF. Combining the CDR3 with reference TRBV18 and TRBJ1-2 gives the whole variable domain NAGVMQNPRHLVRRRGQEARLRCSPMKGHSHVYWYRQLPEEGLKFMVYLQKENIIDESGMPKERFSAEFPKEGPSILRIQQVVRGDSAAYFCASSEAFYGYTFGSGTRLTVV.

CDR3 protein: CASSLLAGDHNEQFF. CDR3 nucleotides: TGCGCCAGCAGCCTCTTAGCGGGAGACCACAATGAGCAGTTCTTC. V gene TRBV5-1 combines with J gene TRBJ2-1; 9 bases fit TRBD2. CDR3 size: 15 residues. Germline values: CDR1 SGHRS, CDR2 YFSETQ. The junction had 7 bases not matched to a gene; V was cut back by 4 bases and J by 5 bases.